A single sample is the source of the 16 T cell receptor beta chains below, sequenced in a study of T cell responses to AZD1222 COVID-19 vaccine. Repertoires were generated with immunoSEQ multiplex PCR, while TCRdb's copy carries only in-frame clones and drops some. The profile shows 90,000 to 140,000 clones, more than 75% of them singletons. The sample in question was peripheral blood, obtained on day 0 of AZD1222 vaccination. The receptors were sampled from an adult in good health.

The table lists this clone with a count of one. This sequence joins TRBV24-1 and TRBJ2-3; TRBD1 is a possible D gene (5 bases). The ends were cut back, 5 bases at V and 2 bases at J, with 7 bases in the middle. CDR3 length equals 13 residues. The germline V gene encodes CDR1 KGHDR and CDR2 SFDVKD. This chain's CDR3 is CATSGQNTDTQYF. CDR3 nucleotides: TGTGCCACCAGTGGACAGAACACAGATACGCAGTATTTT.

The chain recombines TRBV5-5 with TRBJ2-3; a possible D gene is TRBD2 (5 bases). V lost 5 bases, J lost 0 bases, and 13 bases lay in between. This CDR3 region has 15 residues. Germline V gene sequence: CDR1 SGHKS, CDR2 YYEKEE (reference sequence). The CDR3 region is CASSSGITSTDTQYF. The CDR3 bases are TGTGCCAGCAGTTCCGGGATTACTAGCACAGATACGCAGTATTTT. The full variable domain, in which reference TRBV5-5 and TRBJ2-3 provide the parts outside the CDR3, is DAGVTQSPTHLIKTRGQQVTLRCSPISGHKSVSWYQQVLGQGPQFIFQYYEKEERGRGNFPDRFSARQFPNYSSELNVNALLLGDSALYLCASSSGITSTDTQYFGPGTRLTVL.

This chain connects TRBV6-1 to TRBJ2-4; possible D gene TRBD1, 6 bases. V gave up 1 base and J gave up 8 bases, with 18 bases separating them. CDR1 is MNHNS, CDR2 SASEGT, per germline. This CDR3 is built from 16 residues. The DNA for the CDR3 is TGTGCCAGCAGTGAAGATCCCCAGGGGAACTATGACATTCAGTACTTC. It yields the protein CASSEDPQGNYDIQYF.

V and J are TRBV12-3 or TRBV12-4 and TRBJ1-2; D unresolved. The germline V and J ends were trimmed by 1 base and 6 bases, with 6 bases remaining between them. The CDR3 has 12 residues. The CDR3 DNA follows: TGTGCCAGCAGTTTAGTAAGGGATGGCTACACCTTC. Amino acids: CASSLVRDGYTF.

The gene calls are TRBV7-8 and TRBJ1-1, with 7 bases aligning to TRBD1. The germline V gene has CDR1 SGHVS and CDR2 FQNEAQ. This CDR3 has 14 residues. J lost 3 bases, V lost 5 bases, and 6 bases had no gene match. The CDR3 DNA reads TGTGCCAGCAGCGATCAGGGGGTATACACTGAAGCTTTCTTT. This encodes CASSDQGVYTEAFF.

CDR3 sequence: CASSLDPRGDINYGYTF. The CDR3 nucleotides read TGCGCCAGCAGCTTGGACCCCAGGGGCGATATTAACTATGGCTACACCTTC. The J gene is TRBJ1-2, the V gene TRBV5-1, with D perhaps TRBD1 (6 bases). CDR1 and CDR2 from the germline V gene are SGHRS and YFSETQ. The CDR3 spans 17 residues. Trimming removed 0 bases at V and 1 base at J, with 16 bases between.

The CDR3 spells CASSQFLRGGTYNEQFF. The CDR3 DNA sequence: TGCGCCAGCAGTCAATTCCTTAGGGGCGGGACTTACAATGAGCAGTTCTTC. This sequence joins TRBV23-1 and TRBJ2-1; weak D call: TRBD2 (6 bases). TRBV23-1 is reported as an ORF; its role is uncertain. The V and J ends lost 1 base and 4 bases respectively, with 17 bases between them. The CDR3 loop spans 17 amino acids.

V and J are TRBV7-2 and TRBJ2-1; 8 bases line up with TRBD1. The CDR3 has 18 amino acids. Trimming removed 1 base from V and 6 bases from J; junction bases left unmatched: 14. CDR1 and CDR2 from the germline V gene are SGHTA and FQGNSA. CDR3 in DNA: TGTGCCAGCAGCTTAGAGGGGTACCGACAGGGGTGGGGCAATGAGCAGTTCTTC. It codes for CASSLEGYRQGWGNEQFF.

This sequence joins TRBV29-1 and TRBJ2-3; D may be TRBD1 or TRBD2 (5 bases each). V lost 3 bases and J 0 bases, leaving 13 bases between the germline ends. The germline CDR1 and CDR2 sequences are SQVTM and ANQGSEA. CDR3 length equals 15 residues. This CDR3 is CSVDQWDGSTDTQYF. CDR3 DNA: TGCAGCGTTGATCAGTGGGACGGAAGCACAGATACGCAGTATTTT.

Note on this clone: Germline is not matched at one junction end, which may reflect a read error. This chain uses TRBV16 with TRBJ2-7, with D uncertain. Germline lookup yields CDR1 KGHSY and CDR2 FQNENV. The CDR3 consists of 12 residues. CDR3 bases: TGTGCCAGCAGCCAGAGGTCTCCCCCCAGTCGGTTC. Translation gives CASSQRSPPSRF.

The CDR3 nucleotides read TGTGCCAGCAGCCCCAGACAGGACGGCTCCTACGAGCAGTACTTC. Translation gives CASSPRQDGSYEQYF. V is TRBV9 and J is TRBJ2-7; tentatively, D is TRBD1 (6 bases). Per germline, CDR1 SGDLS and CDR2 YYNGEE. The CDR3 contains 15 residues. V gave up 4 bases and J gave up 0 bases, with 14 bases separating them. The full variable domain, with the rest looked up from reference TRBV9 and TRBJ2-7, is DSGVTQTPKHLITATGQRVTLRCSPRSGDLSVYWYQQSLDQGLQFLIQYYNGEERAKGNILERFSAQQFPDLHSELNLSSLELGDSALYFCASSPRQDGSYEQYFGPGTRLTVT.

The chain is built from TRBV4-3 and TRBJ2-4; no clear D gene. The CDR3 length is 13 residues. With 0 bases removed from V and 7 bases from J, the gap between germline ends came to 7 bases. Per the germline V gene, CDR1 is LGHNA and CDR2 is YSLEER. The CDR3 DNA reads TGCGCCAGCAGCCAAGAACGTGAGAACATTCAGTACTTC. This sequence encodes CASSQERENIQYF.

CDR3 coding DNA: TGTGCCAGCAGTTTATTGCAGCCTAGCACAGATACGCAGTATTTT. Its translation: CASSLLQPSTDTQYF. The chain joins TRBV28 to TRBJ2-3; unclear D gene. The length of the CDR3 is 15 residues. Trimming took 1 base from V and 0 from J, leaving 8 bases between them. CDR1 and CDR2 from the germline V gene are MDHEN and SYDVKM.

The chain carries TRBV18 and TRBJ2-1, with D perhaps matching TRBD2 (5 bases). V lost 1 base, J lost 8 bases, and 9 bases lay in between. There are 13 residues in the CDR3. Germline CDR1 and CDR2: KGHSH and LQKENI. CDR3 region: CASSPHPGDEQFF. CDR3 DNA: TGTGCCAGCTCACCACACCCCGGGGATGAGCAGTTCTTC. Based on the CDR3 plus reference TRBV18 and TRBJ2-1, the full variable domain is NAGVMQNPRHLVRRRGQEARLRCSPMKGHSHVYWYRQLPEEGLKFMVYLQKENIIDESGMPKERFSAEFPKEGPSILRIQQVVRGDSAAYFCASSPHPGDEQFFGPGTRLTVL.

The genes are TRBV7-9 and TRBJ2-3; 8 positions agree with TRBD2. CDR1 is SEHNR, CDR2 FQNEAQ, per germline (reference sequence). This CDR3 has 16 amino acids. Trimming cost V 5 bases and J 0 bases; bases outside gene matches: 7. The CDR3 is CASSPWTSTSTDTQYF. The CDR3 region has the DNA TGTGCCAGCAGCCCCTGGACTAGCACTAGCACAGATACGCAGTATTTT.

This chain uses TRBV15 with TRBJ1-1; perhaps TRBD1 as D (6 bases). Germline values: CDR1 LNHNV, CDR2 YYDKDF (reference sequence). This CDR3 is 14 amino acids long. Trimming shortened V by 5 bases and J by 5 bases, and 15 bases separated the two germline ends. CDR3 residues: CATSFGGAGTEAFF. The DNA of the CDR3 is TGTGCCACCAGCTTTGGGGGCGCGGGGACTGAAGCTTTCTTT.